Below, 28 T cell receptor beta chains from the same sample are listed, as sequenced in a study of beta chain features in type 1 diabetes. The sequenced template was cDNA made from the entire isolated RNA. Clones were read by immunoSEQ multiplex PCR, and TCRdb kept only the in-frame ones, dropping some. The sample consists of around 300,000 clones, about 8% of them appearing once. The specimen was central memory CD4+ T cells from blood. The source is a woman aged 18-29 years in good health.

Only a few counts were recorded for this clone. J is TRBJ2-2 and V is TRBV29-1, with D possibly being TRBD1 or TRBD2 (5 bases each). The CDR3 is 15 residues long. V was shortened by 6 bases and J by 2 bases, with 16 bases between the two germline ends. Germline V CDR1 and CDR2: SQVTM, ANQGSEA. CDR3 in amino acids: CSVKETGTNTGELFF. The DNA of the CDR3 is TGCAGCGTCAAGGAGACCGGGACCAACACCGGGGAGCTGTTTTTT.

This clone occurred a few times. J is TRBJ1-2 and V is TRBV29-1, with D perhaps TRBD1 (5 bases). CDR3 length: 14 amino acids. V shed 7 bases and J shed 4 bases, with 19 bases lying between them. CDR1 is SQVTM, CDR2 ANQGSEA, per germline. CDR3 in DNA: TGCAGCGCCTCGGGGACCCTAATAGGCTATGGCTACACCTTC. Amino acid sequence: CSASGTLIGYGYTF.

This clone appeared a few times. This rearrangement joins TRBV28 to TRBJ1-4, with 7 bases matching TRBD1. This CDR3 has 13 residues. Per germline, CDR1 MDHEN and CDR2 SYDVKM. J was trimmed by 1 base and V by 7 bases; bases with no gene match: 0. CDR3 amino acids: CASTGGTNEKLFF. The CDR3, as DNA: TGTGCCAGCACAGGGGGAACTAATGAAAAACTGTTTTTT. Looking up the rest from reference TRBV28 and TRBJ1-4 gives the full variable domain: DVKVTQSSRYLVKRTGEKVFLECVQDMDHENMFWYRQDPGLGLRLIYFSYDVKMKEKGDIPEGYSVSREKKERFSLILESASTNQTSMYLCASTGGTNEKLFFGSGTQLSVL.

A few counts support this clone. This sequence joins TRBV18 and TRBJ1-1; tentatively, D is TRBD1 (5 bases). V was cut by 3 bases and J by 1 base, with 9 bases left in between. The CDR3 runs 14 residues. From germline, CDR1 is KGHSH and CDR2 LQKENI. DNA for the CDR3: TGTGCCAGCTCACCCCTCAGGGAGAACACTGAAGCTTTCTTT. Encoded protein: CASSPLRENTEAFF.

This clone was detected only a few times. The chain has TRBV10-3 and TRBJ1-5, with TRBD1 matching 8 bases. The CDR3 has 15 amino acids. V lost 8 bases to trimming and J lost 6 bases; unmatched junction nucleotides: 12. Germline loops: CDR1 ENHRY, CDR2 SYGVKD. In DNA form, the CDR3 reads TGTGCCATCCCCTTAAATGACAGGGGAACTCAGCCCCAGCATTTT. It codes for CAIPLNDRGTQPQHF.

J is TRBJ2-3 and V is TRBV7-2; TRBD2 matches 9 bases. V lost 4 bases, J lost 1 base, and 6 bases stayed unmatched. The CDR3 is made up of 16 amino acids. The germline gives CDR1 SGHTA, CDR2 FQGNSA. In nucleotides, the CDR3 is TGTGCCAGCAGCTATCGACTAGCGGAGCGCACAGATACGCAGTATTTT. Its translation: CASSYRLAERTDTQYF.

The chain has TRBV29-1 and TRBJ1-4, with a weak D call TRBD1 (6 bases). Germline V gives CDR1 SQVTM, CDR2 ANQGSEA. There are 13 residues in the CDR3. Trimming shortened V by 6 bases and J by 1 base, and 9 bases separated the two germline ends. For the CDR3, the DNA is TGCAGCGTAGAACAGGGAACTAATGAAAAACTGTTTTTT. It is translated as CSVEQGTNEKLFF.

The gene calls are TRBV28 and TRBJ1-2, with TRBD1 identical over 8 bases. CDR3 length equals 16 residues. Trimming took 4 bases from V and 3 from J; bases not matched to a gene: 10. From germline, CDR1 is MDHEN and CDR2 SYDVKM. In DNA, the CDR3 is TGTGCCAGCAGTTCTAGTCCCGGACAGGGTTACTATGGCTACACCTTC. This codes for CASSSSPGQGYYGYTF.

This clone was counted between two and nine times. The chain uses TRBV11-1 and TRBJ1-5, with D unclear. This CDR3 region has 14 residues. Trimming took 5 bases from V and 4 from J, leaving 12 bases between them. Germline V gene sequence: CDR1 SGHAT, CDR2 FQDESV (reference sequence). The CDR3 region is CASSRAGVNQPQHF. The DNA of the CDR3 is TGTGCCAGCAGCCGCGCCGGGGTGAATCAGCCCCAGCATTTT. Looking up the rest from reference TRBV11-1 and TRBJ1-5 gives the full variable domain: EAEVAQSPRYKITEKSQAVAFWCDPISGHATLYWYRQILGQGPELLVQFQDESVVDDSQLPKDRFSAERLKGVDSTLKIQPAELGDSAMYLCASSRAGVNQPQHFGDGTRLSIL.

As DNA, the CDR3 is TGTGCCAGCAGCCCTGGGACAGGGCGAACTCAGCCCCAGCATTTT. Translation gives CASSPGTGRTQPQHF. The chain has TRBV7-2 and TRBJ1-5, with 9 bases fitting TRBD1. The germline V gene has CDR1 SGHTA and CDR2 FQGNSA. This CDR3 spans 15 amino acids. The V gene end was trimmed by 5 bases and the J gene end by 6 bases; junction bases not matched to a gene: 8.

This clone turned up a few times. CDR3 nucleotide sequence: TGTGCCAGCAGCCAAGGGGAGACGGAGACCCAGTACTTC. This translates into CASSQGETETQYF. The chain recombines TRBV4-2 with TRBJ2-5, with D possibly TRBD2 on 5 matching bases. Deletions cut 1 base from V and 5 bases from J, with 8 bases between. The V gene's germline CDR1 is LGHNA and CDR2 YNFKEQ. This CDR3 is built from 13 residues.

This clone occurred a few times. This rearrangement joins TRBV29-1 to TRBJ2-5, with a possible D match to TRBD1 (6 bases). The CDR3 is 13 amino acids. Germline V lookup: CDR1 SQVTM, CDR2 ANQGSEA. V was cut by 7 bases and J by 2 bases, with 14 bases left in between. The DNA of the CDR3 is TGCAGCGCCCGCCGGACAGCACAAGAGACCCAGTACTTC. It yields the protein CSARRTAQETQYF.

This clone has just a few counts. It is likely a read error: a sequence one base away is far more abundant. The same CDR3 also results from other DNA sequences found in this sample. In nucleotides, the CDR3 is TGTGCCACCAGCAGAGATGTTTGGAGGGGGGGAGAGACCCAGTACTTC. This sequence encodes CATSRDVWRGGETQYF. This rearrangement joins TRBV15 to TRBJ2-5; tentatively, D is TRBD2 (7 bases). There are 16 residues in the CDR3. Trimming shortened V by 0 bases and J by 4 bases, and 15 bases separated the two germline ends. Germline assignment: CDR1 LNHNV and CDR2 YYDKDF (reference sequence).

This clone was seen more than once but under ten times. The rearrangement uses TRBV5-1 and TRBJ2-1; D is uncertain. Germline CDR1 and CDR2: SGHRS and YFSETQ. V was pared by 4 bases and J by 8 bases, with 19 bases between. This CDR3 is built from 15 residues. In nucleotides, the CDR3 is TGCGCCAGCAGCCCCACGTCGTACCGGCGCGATGAGCAGTTCTTC. Encoded protein: CASSPTSYRRDEQFF.

This chain connects TRBV5-1 to TRBJ2-2; 7 positions agree with TRBD1. Losses at the gene ends were 5 bases for V and 7 bases for J; bases not matched to a gene: 11. CDR3 length: 15 residues. Germline V lookup: CDR1 SGHRS, CDR2 YFSETQ. CDR3 sequence (DNA): TGCGCCAGCAGGACCCGACAGGGTGGAGGCGGGGAGCTGTTTTTT. Amino acids: CASRTRQGGGGELFF.

V usage is TRBV5-1 and J usage is TRBJ2-1; tentatively, D is TRBD1 (6 bases). Germline assignment: CDR1 SGHRS and CDR2 YFSETQ. V was cut by 2 bases and J by 7 bases, with 13 bases left in between. CDR3 length: 14 amino acids. The CDR3 DNA reads as TGCGCCAGCAGCTTTTGGGGGCCCGGAAATGAGCAGTTCTTC. Translated: CASSFWGPGNEQFF.

This clone appeared a few times. V usage is TRBV7-8 and J usage is TRBJ1-4; no definite D call. Germline loops: CDR1 SGHVS, CDR2 FQNEAQ. Between the trimmed V and J ends, which lost 3 bases and 0 bases, there was a span of 8 bases. The CDR3 length is 15 residues. In DNA, the CDR3 is TGTGCCAGCAGCTTTTCAGGCGCAACTAATGAAAAACTGTTTTTT. It codes for CASSFSGATNEKLFF.

CDR3 coding DNA: TGTGCCAGTAGTATCAGGGCAGAGACCCAGTACTTC. This encodes CASSIRAETQYF. The chain employs TRBV19 and TRBJ2-5; D may be TRBD1 (5 bases). The CDR3 has 12 residues. Trimming removed 3 bases at V and 4 bases at J, with 6 bases between. CDR1 and CDR2 (germline): LNHDA, SQIVND (reference sequence).

This clone is a singleton in its sample. This chain uses TRBV6-6 with TRBJ1-6; TRBD1 is a possible D gene (5 bases). CDR1 MNHNY and CDR2 SVGAGI come from the germline V gene (reference sequence). The CDR3 loop spans 15 amino acids. Trimming took 1 base from V and 7 from J, leaving 11 bases between them. The CDR3 bases are TGTGCCAGCAGTTACTTGACCGGGGGGAATTCACCCCTCCACTTT. Translating it yields CASSYLTGGNSPLHF.

This clone was seen more than once but under ten times. The chain carries TRBV5-6 and TRBJ1-1; 8 bases are a match to TRBD1. With 5 bases clipped from V and 5 bases from J, the junction kept 11 bases outside the gene matches. Germline V gene data show CDR1 as SGHDT and CDR2 as YYEEEE. This CDR3 region has 15 residues. Here the CDR3 DNA reads TGTGCCAGCAGTTCGGTCGGACAGGGAGGTACTGAAGCTTTCTTT. Its protein product is CASSSVGQGGTEAFF.

This clone came up a few times. V is TRBV4-2 and J is TRBJ2-3; the D is unclear. The V end was cut by 1 base, the J end by 4 bases, with 9 bases between. This CDR3 spans 14 amino acids. The germline V gene has CDR1 LGHNA and CDR2 YNFKEQ. The CDR3 spells CASSQAAPSDTQYF. Here the CDR3 DNA reads TGTGCCAGCAGCCAAGCGGCTCCGTCAGATACGCAGTATTTT.

This clone was counted between two and nine times. The rearrangement joins TRBV4-3 to TRBJ1-6; a weak D match, TRBD1 (5 bases). V lost 0 bases, J lost 10 bases, and 19 bases lay in between. The CDR3 contains 17 residues. Germline V CDR1 and CDR2: LGHNA, YSLEER. DNA for the CDR3: TGCGCCAGCAGCCAAGATTGGAGGGACGGTTGGGGATCACCCCTCCACTTT. It specifies CASSQDWRDGWGSPLHF.

V and J are TRBV2 and TRBJ1-5; D remains ambiguous. The CDR3 totals 15 residues. Germline V gene lookup returns CDR1 SNHLY and CDR2 FYNNEI. Trimming took 7 bases from V and 0 from J, leaving 13 bases between them. The CDR3 here is CASKRAELSNQPQHF. DNA of the CDR3: TGTGCCAGCAAAAGGGCTGAACTTAGCAATCAGCCCCAGCATTTT.

The chain joins TRBV25-1 to TRBJ1-4, with TRBD1 matching over 7 bases. V trimming: 4 bases; J trimming: 7 bases; junction bases outside the gene matches: 9. CDR3 length: 15 residues. CDR1 and CDR2 (germline): MGHDK, SYGVNS. The CDR3 DNA sequence: TGTGCCAGCAGTGCGTACAGGGGCTACGGTGAAAAACTGTTTTTT. It yields the protein CASSAYRGYGEKLFF.

This clone was counted a few times. This sequence joins TRBV11-3 and TRBJ2-2; D remains ambiguous. The CDR3 has 14 amino acids. V gave up 5 bases and J gave up 1 base, with 8 bases separating them. Germline CDR1 reads SGHNT; CDR2 reads YENEEA. The CDR3 region has the DNA TGTGCCAGCAGCCGGATGGGGAACACCGGGGAGCTGTTTTTT. This sequence encodes CASSRMGNTGELFF.

This clone showed up many times. The V and J genes are TRBV21-1 and TRBJ1-2; TRBD1 reflects the table's D call only, with no check against the DNA. TRBV21-1 is designated a pseudogene. The CDR3 is 15 residues long. CDR3 in amino acids: CASSKGRQENYGYTF. Written as DNA, the CDR3 is TGTGCCAGCAGCAAAGGGCGACAGGAAAACTATGGCTACACCTTC.

This clone was seen a handful of times. The chain employs TRBV5-6 and TRBJ2-7; 7 bases align to TRBD1. The V gene's germline CDR1 is SGHDT and CDR2 YYEEEE. V shed 4 bases and J 3 bases; nucleotides not matched to a gene: 10. This CDR3 comprises 15 residues. CDR3 bases: TGTGCCAGCAGCCCGGGACAGTCAAGACTCTACGAGCAGTACTTC. As protein: CASSPGQSRLYEQYF. The entire variable domain, with the rest obtained from reference TRBV5-6 and TRBJ2-7, is as follows: DAGVTQSPTHLIKTRGQQVTLRCSPKSGHDTVSWYQQALGQGPQFIFQYYEEEERQRGNFPDRFSGHQFPNYSSELNVNALLLGDSALYLCASSPGQSRLYEQYFGPGTRLTVT.

The chain joins TRBV7-2 to TRBJ2-5; perhaps TRBD1 as D (5 bases). The CDR3 sequence is 13 residues long. Germline CDR1 is SGHTA and CDR2 is FQGNSA. Trimming shortened V by 5 bases and J by 5 bases, and 12 bases separated the two germline ends. DNA of the CDR3: TGTGCCAGCAGCCCCTGGGGCGAGGAGACCCAGTACTTC. Translated: CASSPWGEETQYF.